This TCR beta chain appears in the sequencing data of a study of blood T cell repertoires in COVID-19 (dated by TCRdb to 2018 to 2021). Concerning the study at large: Samples covering the acute and convalescent phases of COVID-19 were provided by collaborators in the United States, Italy and Spain. The material from the prospective study consisted of cDNA or gDNA derived from T cells, B-cell-depleted T cells, or PBMCs. The dataset comprised deeply sampled blood TCRbeta repertoires from subjects exposed to, actively infected with, or recovered from COVID-19. A freely available public database, intended as a resource for researchers studying the immune response to SARS-CoV-2, is where the repertoires were released. Samples were obtained from the ongoing ImmuneRACE study (first 160 participants) and from 1,254 subjects provided by 6 global collaborators. The sample metadata nearly always contained a de-identified subject ID, COVID-19 status, age in years and sex. HLA class I and class II types, where available, came from metadata supplied by the sample provider rather than from assay-based typing.

Results and caveats for the whole study, not just this receptor: Clinical and demographic metadata were provided uncurated, with the amount varying by source and participant.

Turning to this clone: Its recognized antigen is unknown. Per-nucleotide qualities are absent, and no much larger clonotype sits a single base away.

The collaborating institutions used their own protocols to collect whole blood in K2EDTA tubes. For TCRbeta analysis, collaborators shipped samples in one of three forms: frozen whole blood, isolated PBMCs, or DNA extracted from either of those sample types. Counted from cysteine to phenylalanine, this CDR3 has 14 amino acids. Of all the DNA, just the CDR3 is kept, 42 bases in frame from base 1. The V end loses 4 bases and the J end loses 10 bases, and a stretch of 16 bases separates them. CDR1 and CDR2, looked up from the germline V gene (reference sequence), are LNHDA and SQIVND. TCRbeta CDR3 regions were amplified from genomic DNA using the immunoSEQ Assay, a bias-controlled multiplex PCR. The original methods were these. Within the assay, amplification of reference gene primers was used to estimate how many nucleated cells each sample contained. To quantify the absolute abundance of each unique TCRbeta CDR3 rearrangement, sequence reads were collapsed and filtered. For each sample, productive Simpson clonality was calculated as the square root of Simpson's diversity index across productive rearrangements. Sourced from immuneACCESS, this table was stored by TCRdb with only in-frame sequences that have V and J called. A share of the clones is absent; for the studies checked, an unresolved V gene accounts for under half, and the remainder has no known explanation. The V and J calls and clone size were taken over from that table, and D and trimming were inferred from the DNA. Within this sample are a few hundred thousand clones, with roughly 87% of them counted one time only. Clones ranked in the top ten supply around 0.8% of the sample.

This receptor was identified in a woman aged 25-40 years with acute or convalescent COVID-19. The sequenced material came from peripheral blood. Recombination connected TRBV19 to TRBJ1-4; TRBD1 is a possible D gene, resting on 5 matching bases. The CDR3 in this case is CASSTRDAGGKLFF. The nucleotide sequence is given as TGTGCCAGTAGTACCCGGGACGCCGGGGGAAAACTGTTTTTT.